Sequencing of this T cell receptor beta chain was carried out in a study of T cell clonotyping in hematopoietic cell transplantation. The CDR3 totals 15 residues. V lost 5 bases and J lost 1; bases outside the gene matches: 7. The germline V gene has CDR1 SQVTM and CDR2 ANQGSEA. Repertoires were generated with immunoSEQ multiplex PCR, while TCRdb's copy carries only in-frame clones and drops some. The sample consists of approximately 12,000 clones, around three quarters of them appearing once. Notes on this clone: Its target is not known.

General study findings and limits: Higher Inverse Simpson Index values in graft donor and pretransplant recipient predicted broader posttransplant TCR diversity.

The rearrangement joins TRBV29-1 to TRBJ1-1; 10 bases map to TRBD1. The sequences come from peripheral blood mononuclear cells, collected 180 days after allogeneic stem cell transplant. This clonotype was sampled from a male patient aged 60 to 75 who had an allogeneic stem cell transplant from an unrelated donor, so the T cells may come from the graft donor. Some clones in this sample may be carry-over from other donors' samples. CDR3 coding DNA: TGCAGCGTTTCCCGGACAGGGGGTGGGAACACTGAAGCTTTCTTT. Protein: CSVSRTGGGNTEAFF.